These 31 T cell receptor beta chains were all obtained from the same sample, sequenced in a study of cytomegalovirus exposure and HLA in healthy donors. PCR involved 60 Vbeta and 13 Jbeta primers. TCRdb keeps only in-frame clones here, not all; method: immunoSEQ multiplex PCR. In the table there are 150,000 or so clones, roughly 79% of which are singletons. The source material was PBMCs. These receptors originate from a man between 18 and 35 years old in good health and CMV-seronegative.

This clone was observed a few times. CDR3 in DNA: TGTGCCAGCAGCTTTAATGGACAGGCGGATTCACCCCTCCACTTT. Translated, it gives CASSFNGQADSPLHF. V usage is TRBV11-2 and J usage is TRBJ1-6; 7 nucleotides agree with TRBD1. The junction had 7 bases not matched to a gene; V was cut back by 3 bases and J by 8 bases. The CDR3 sequence is 15 residues long. Germline V gene lookup returns CDR1 SGHAT and CDR2 FQNNGV.

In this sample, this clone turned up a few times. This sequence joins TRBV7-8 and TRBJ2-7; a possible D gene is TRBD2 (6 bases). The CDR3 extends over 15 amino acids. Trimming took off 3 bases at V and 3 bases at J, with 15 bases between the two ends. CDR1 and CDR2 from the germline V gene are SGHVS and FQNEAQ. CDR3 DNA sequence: TGTGCCAGCAGCTTTGGTGGCGGGGCCAGCTACGAGCAGTACGTC. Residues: CASSFGGGASYEQYV.

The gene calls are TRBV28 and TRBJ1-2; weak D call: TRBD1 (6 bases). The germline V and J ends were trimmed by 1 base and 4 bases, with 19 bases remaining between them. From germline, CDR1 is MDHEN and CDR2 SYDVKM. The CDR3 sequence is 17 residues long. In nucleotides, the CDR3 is TGTGCCAGCAGTTTATTCACTGCAGGGGATGGGGGCTATGGCTACACCTTC. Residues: CASSLFTAGDGGYGYTF.

The CDR3 loop is CASSEPRTGDNEQFF. In DNA form, the CDR3 reads TGTGCCAGCAGTGAACCCCGGACAGGAGACAATGAGCAGTTCTTC. This chain links TRBV25-1 with TRBJ2-1, with 7 bases fitting TRBD1. The CDR3 is 15 residues long. V lost 2 bases, J lost 5 bases, and 6 bases stayed unmatched. CDR1 is MGHDK, CDR2 SYGVNS, per germline.

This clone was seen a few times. The CDR3 spells CASSPKGQGAIYEQYF. As DNA, the CDR3 is TGTGCCAGCAGCCCAAAGGGACAGGGGGCAATCTACGAGCAGTACTTC. The chain uses TRBV13 and TRBJ2-7, with 12 bases lining up with TRBD1. J lost 3 bases, V lost 5 bases, and 8 bases had no gene match. The CDR3 contains 16 residues. The germline V gene has CDR1 PRHDT and CDR2 FYEKMQ (reference sequence). Based on the CDR3 plus reference TRBV13 and TRBJ2-7, the full variable domain is AAGVIQSPRHLIKEKRETATLKCYPIPRHDTVYWYQQGPGQDPQFLISFYEKMQSDKGSIPDRFSAQQFSDYHSELNMSSLELGDSALYFCASSPKGQGAIYEQYFGPGTRLTVT.

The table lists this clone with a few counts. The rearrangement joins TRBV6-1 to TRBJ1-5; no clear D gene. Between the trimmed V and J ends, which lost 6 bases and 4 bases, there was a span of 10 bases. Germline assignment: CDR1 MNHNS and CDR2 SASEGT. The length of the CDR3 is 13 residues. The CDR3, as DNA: TGTGCCAGCAGCTGGCAGGAAAATCAGCCCCAGCATTTT. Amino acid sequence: CASSWQENQPQHF.

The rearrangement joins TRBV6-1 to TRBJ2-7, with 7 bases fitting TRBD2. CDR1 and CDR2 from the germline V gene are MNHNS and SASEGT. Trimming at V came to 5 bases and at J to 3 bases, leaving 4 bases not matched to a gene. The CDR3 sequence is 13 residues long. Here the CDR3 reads CASSWGGSYEQYV. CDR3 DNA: TGTGCCAGCAGTTGGGGGGGGAGCTACGAGCAGTACGTC.

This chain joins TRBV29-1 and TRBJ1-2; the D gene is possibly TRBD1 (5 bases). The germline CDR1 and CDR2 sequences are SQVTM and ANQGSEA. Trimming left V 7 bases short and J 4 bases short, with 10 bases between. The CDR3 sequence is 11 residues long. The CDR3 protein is CSGGDGYGYTF. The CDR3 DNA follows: TGCAGCGGGGGGGACGGCTATGGCTACACCTTC.

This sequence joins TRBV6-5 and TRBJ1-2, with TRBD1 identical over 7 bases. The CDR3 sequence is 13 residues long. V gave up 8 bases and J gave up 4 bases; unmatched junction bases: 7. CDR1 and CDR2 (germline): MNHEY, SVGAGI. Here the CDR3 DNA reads TGTGCCAGCTCGGACAGGATCTTCTATGGCTACACCTTC. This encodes CASSDRIFYGYTF.

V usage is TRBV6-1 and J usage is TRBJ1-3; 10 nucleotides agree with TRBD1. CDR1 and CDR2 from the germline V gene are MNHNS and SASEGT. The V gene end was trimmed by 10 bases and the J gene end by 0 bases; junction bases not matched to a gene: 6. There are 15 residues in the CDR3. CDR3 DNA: TGTGCCATCAGACAGGGGGCTGCCTCTGGAAACACCATATATTTT. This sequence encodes CAIRQGAASGNTIYF.

DNA for the CDR3: TGTGCCAGTAGTATGCCCACACAGGGGCCGCTACTGGAGCAGTACTTC. It translates to CASSMPTQGPLLEQYF. The chain has TRBV19 and TRBJ2-7, with 7 bases that match TRBD1. Losses at the gene ends were 3 bases for V and 7 bases for J; bases not matched to a gene: 15. Germline V gives CDR1 LNHDA, CDR2 SQIVND (reference sequence). The length of the CDR3 is 16 residues. The complete variable domain, with remaining parts taken from reference TRBV19 and TRBJ2-7, reads DGGITQSPKYLFRKEGQNVTLSCEQNLNHDAMYWYRQDPGQGLRLIYYSQIVNDFQKGDIAEGYSVSREKKESFPLTVTSAQKNPTAFYLCASSMPTQGPLLEQYFGPGTRLTVT.

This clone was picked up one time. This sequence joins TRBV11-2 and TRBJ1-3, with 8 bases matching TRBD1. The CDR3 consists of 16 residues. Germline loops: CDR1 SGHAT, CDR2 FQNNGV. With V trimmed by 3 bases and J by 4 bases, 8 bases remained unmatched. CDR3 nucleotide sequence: TGTGCCAGCAGCTTGAGCCAGGGGGCGCGGGGAAACACCATATATTTT. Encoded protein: CASSLSQGARGNTIYF.

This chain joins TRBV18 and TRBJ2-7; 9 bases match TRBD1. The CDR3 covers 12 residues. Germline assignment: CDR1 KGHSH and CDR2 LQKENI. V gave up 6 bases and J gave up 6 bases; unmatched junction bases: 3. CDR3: CASSTGGLEQYV. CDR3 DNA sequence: TGTGCCAGCTCCACAGGGGGCCTCGAGCAGTACGTC.

The chain's CDR3 is CASGENGLQETQYF. Here the CDR3 DNA reads TGTGCCAGCGGCGAAAACGGACTGCAAGAGACCCAGTACTTC. This sequence joins TRBV5-5 and TRBJ2-5; D is possibly TRBD2 (5 bases). V was shortened by 7 bases and J by 2 bases, with 15 bases between the two germline ends. The germline V gene has CDR1 SGHKS and CDR2 YYEKEE (reference sequence). CDR3 length: 14 residues.

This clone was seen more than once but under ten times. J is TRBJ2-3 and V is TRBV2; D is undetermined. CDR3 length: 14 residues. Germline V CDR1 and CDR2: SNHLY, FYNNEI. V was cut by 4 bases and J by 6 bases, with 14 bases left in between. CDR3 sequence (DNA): TGTGCCAGCAGTGCTTCCAAGCAGGTGGATACGCAGTATTTT. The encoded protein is CASSASKQVDTQYF. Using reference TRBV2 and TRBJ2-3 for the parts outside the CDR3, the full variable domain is EPEVTQTPSHQVTQMGQEVILRCVPISNHLYFYWYRQILGQKVEFLVSFYNNEISEKSEIFDDQFSVERPDGSNFTLKIRSTKLEDSAMYFCASSASKQVDTQYFGPGTRLTVL.

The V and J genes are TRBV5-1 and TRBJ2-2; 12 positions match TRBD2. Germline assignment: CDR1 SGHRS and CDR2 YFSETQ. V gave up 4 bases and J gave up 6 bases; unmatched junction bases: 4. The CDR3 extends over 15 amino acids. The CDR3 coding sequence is TGCGCCAGCAGCCTAACTAGCGGGGGGCCCGGGGAGCTGTTTTTT. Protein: CASSLTSGGPGELFF. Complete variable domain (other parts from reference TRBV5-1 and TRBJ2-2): KAGVTQTPRYLIKTRGQQVTLSCSPISGHRSVSWYQQTPGQGLQFLFEYFSETQRNKGNFPGRFSGRQFSNSRSEMNVSTLELGDSALYLCASSLTSGGPGELFFGEGSRLTVL.

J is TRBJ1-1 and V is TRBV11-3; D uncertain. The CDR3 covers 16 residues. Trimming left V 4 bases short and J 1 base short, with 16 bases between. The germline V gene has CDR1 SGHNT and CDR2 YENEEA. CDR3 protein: CASSSSTGVSNTEAFF. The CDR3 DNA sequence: TGTGCCAGCAGCTCAAGTACCGGGGTTTCGAACACTGAAGCTTTCTTT.

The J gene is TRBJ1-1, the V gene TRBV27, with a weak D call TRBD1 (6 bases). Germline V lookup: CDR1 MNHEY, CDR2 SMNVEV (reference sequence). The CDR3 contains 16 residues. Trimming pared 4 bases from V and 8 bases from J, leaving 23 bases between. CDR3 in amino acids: CASSSHLLGQRREAFF. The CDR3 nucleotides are TGTGCCAGCAGTTCTCACCTTCTAGGACAGCGTAGAGAAGCTTTCTTT.

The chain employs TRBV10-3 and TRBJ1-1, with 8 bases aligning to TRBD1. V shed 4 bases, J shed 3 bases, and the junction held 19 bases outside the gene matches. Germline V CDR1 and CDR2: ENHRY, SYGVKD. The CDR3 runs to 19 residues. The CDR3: CAISVSRTGLGMGYTEAFF. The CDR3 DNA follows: TGTGCCATCAGTGTGTCCCGGACAGGGTTGGGGATGGGATACACTGAAGCTTTCTTT.

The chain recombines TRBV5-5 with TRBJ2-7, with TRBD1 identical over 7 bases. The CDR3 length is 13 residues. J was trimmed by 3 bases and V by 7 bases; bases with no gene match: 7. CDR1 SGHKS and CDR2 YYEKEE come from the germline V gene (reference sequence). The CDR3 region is CASGTDRVYEQYV. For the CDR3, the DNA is TGTGCCAGCGGGACAGATAGAGTCTACGAGCAGTACGTC.

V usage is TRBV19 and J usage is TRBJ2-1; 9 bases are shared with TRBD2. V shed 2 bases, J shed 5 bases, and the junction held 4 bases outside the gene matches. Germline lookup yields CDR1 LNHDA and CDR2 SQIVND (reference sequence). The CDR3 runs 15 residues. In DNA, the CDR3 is TGTGCCAGTAGTATATTAAGCGGGGGGAACAATGAGCAGTTCTTC. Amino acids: CASSILSGGNNEQFF.

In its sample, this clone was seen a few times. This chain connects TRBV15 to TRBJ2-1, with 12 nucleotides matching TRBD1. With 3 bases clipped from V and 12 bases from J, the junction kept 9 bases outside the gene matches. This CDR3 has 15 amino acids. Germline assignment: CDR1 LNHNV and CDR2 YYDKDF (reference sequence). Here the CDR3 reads CATSSGPGQGAWQFF. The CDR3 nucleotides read TGTGCCACCAGCAGCGGACCGGGACAGGGGGCCTGGCAGTTCTTC.

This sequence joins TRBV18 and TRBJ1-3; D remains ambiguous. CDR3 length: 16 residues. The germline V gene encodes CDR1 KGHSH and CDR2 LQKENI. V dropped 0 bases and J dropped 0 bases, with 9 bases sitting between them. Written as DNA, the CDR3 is TGTGCCAGCTCACCACCGGCCGGAGACTCTGGAAACACCATATATTTT. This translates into CASSPPAGDSGNTIYF.

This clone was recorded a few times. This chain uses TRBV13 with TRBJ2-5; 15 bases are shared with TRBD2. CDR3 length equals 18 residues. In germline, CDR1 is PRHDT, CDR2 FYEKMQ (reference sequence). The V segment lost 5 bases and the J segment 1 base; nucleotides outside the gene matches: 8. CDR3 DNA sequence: TGTGCCAGCAGCGGCGGACTAGCGGGGGGGCGTTCCCAAGAGACCCAGTACTTC. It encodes CASSGGLAGGRSQETQYF.

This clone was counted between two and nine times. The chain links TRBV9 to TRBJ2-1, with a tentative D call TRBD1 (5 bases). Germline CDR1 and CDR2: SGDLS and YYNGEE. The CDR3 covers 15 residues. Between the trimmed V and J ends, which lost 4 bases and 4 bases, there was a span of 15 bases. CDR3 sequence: CASSPLMGPYNEQFF. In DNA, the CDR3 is TGTGCCAGCAGCCCCCTCATGGGGCCGTACAATGAGCAGTTCTTC.

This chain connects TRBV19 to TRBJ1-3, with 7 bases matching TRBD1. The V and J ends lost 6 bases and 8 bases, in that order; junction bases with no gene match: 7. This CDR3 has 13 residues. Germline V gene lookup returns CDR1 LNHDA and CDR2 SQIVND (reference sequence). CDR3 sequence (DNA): TGTGCCAGTAGAGGACAGGCGGTACACACCATATATTTT. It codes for CASRGQAVHTIYF.

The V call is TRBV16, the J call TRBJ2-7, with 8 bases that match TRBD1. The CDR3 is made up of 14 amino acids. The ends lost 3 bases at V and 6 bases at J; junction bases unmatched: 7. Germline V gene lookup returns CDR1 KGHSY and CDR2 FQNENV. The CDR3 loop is CASSQGTGFVEQYF. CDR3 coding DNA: TGTGCCAGCAGCCAGGGGACAGGTTTCGTCGAGCAGTACTTC.

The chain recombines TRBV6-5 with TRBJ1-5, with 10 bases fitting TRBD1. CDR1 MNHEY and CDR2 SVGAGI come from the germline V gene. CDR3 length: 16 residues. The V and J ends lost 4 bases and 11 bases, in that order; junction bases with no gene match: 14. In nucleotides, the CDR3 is TGTGCCAGCAGTTTTCTGGACAGGGGGATTGAGCTGGCCCAGCATTTT. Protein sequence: CASSFLDRGIELAQHF.

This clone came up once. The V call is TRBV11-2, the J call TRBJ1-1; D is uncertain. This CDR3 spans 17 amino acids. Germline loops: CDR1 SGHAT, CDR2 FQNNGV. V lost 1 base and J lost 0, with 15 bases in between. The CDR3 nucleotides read TGTGCCAGCAGCTTAGCTTTACTGAGACGGGTGAACACTGAAGCTTTCTTT. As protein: CASSLALLRRVNTEAFF.

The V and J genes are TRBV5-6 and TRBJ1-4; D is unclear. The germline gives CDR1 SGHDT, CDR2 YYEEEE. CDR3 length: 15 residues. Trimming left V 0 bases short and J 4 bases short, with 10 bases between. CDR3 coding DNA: TGTGCCAGCAGCTTGGTTCACAGCTATAATGAAAAACTGTTTTTT. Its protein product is CASSLVHSYNEKLFF.

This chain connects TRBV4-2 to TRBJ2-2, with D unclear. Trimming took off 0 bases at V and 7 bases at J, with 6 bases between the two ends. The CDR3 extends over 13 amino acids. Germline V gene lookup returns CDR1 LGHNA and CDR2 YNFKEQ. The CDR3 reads CASSQDRLGELFF. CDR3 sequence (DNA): TGTGCCAGCAGCCAAGACAGACTCGGGGAGCTGTTTTTT.